The subject of this entry is one TCR beta chain. As yet, its antigen is unknown. One junction end does not reproduce the germline sequence, and a read error may be involved. This entry is derived from a study of CD8+CD57+ T cells in acquired aplastic anemia. The study profiled TCR beta VDJ and CDR3 using genomic DNA as template. TCRdb reanalysed the reads using MiXCR and keeps one entry per CDR3 protein. The sample contains roughly 200,000 distinct CDR3 sequences, roughly 63% of which appear only once. This CDR3 is 15 amino acids long. Germline V gives CDR1 SGHRS, CDR2 YFSETQ. The study's findings and limits: Between patients and controls, roughly 29 CD8+ CDR3 sequences were found in common. With respect to CD8+ Simpson's diversity, patients and controls did not differ significantly.

Selection for sequencing was limited to patients who had shown CD8+CD57+ cell expansion by flow cytometry. Severe acquired aplastic anemia was diagnosed in all patients. When blood sampling took place, the patients had received no therapy. The chain links TRBV5-1 to TRBJ1-2; D is unresolved. The clonotype was recovered from a human donor with aplastic anemia. The material sequenced was sorted CD4+, CD8+, or CD8+CD57+ T cells (not recorded which) from PBMCs. The CDR3 sequence: CASSLWRTTNYGYTF. CDR3 DNA: TGTGCCAGCAGCTTGTGGCGGACGACTAACTATGGCTACACCTTC.